This entry lists 14 T cell receptor beta chains sequenced from one sample in a study of response to subunit inactivated influenza vaccine. Using its own MiXCR run on the RT-PCR reads, TCRdb lists one record per CDR3 protein. Of 550,000 to 650,000 distinct CDR3 sequences in the sample, 12% were seen once. Source: PBMCs from blood, taken on the day of vaccination. These receptor sequences come from a man between 45 and 60 years old who received an inactivated influenza vaccine.

Many counts were recorded for this clonotype. The J gene is TRBJ2-1, the V gene TRBV5-6; possible D gene TRBD2, 5 bases. The V end lost 1 base, the J end lost 6 bases, and 8 bases lay between the germline ends. The CDR3 has 13 residues. Germline values: CDR1 SGHDT, CDR2 YYEEEE. CDR3 region: CASSLSGPNEQFF. Written as DNA, the CDR3 is TGTGCCAGCAGCTTGAGCGGACCCAATGAGCAGTTCTTC.

This clonotype was recorded a few times. V usage is TRBV4-1 and J usage is TRBJ2-7, with 9 positions matching TRBD2. The V and J ends lost 0 bases and 4 bases, in that order; junction bases with no gene match: 4. Per the germline V gene, CDR1 is MGHRA and CDR2 is YSYEKL. The CDR3 sequence is 15 residues long. In DNA, the CDR3 is TGCGCCAGCAGCCAAGATCCAGCGGGGGGTTACGAGCAGTACTTC. Its protein is CASSQDPAGGYEQYF.

This clonotype came up a few times. This sequence joins TRBV12-3 or TRBV12-4 and TRBJ2-2; D could derive from TRBD1 or TRBD2 (7 bases each). The CDR3 totals 15 residues. Trimming stripped 7 bases from V and 0 bases from J, with 12 bases between. The DNA of the CDR3 is TGTGCCAGCACGCCAGGGGGGGCGAACACCGGGGAGCTGTTTTTT. It translates to CASTPGGANTGELFF.

The rearrangement uses TRBV27 and TRBJ2-7; D gene uncertain. CDR3 length: 14 amino acids. The germline CDR1 and CDR2 sequences are MNHEY and SMNVEV (reference sequence). V was clipped by 5 bases and J by 7 bases, with 18 bases between them. The CDR3: CASSPRGFIREQYF. DNA for the CDR3: TGTGCCAGCAGTCCCCGTGGCTTCATACGGGAGCAGTACTTC.

V gene TRBV10-1 combines with J gene TRBJ2-5; no clear D. CDR3 length: 13 amino acids. Trimming took off 4 bases at V and 5 bases at J, with 11 bases between the two ends. Germline CDR1 reads WNHNN; CDR2 reads SYGVQD (reference sequence). CDR3 residues: CASSVAAAETQYF. CDR3 DNA: TGCGCCAGCAGTGTCGCGGCAGCGGAGACCCAGTACTTC.

This clonotype has only a few counts. The chain uses TRBV6-5 and TRBJ1-5, with D unresolved. V shed 2 bases and J shed 0 bases, with 8 bases lying between them. The germline V gene has CDR1 MNHEY and CDR2 SVGAGI. The CDR3 is made up of 15 amino acids. CDR3 in DNA: TGTGCCAGCAGTTACGGAGGGAATAGCAATCAGCCCCAGCATTTT. Translation: CASSYGGNSNQPQHF.

The genes are TRBV12-3 or TRBV12-4 and TRBJ1-4; D is ambiguous. V was shortened by 6 bases and J by 7 bases, with 24 bases between the two germline ends. The CDR3 is 17 residues long. The DNA of the CDR3 is TGTGCCAGCAGCCTCAGTCGGGGTTTAGGGTTTTTTGAAAAACTGTTTTTT. Translation: CASSLSRGLGFFEKLFF.

This clonotype came up a few times. The chain joins TRBV5-1 to TRBJ2-4, with D possibly being TRBD1 (5 bases). The V end lost 0 bases, the J end lost 6 bases, and 10 bases lay between the germline ends. CDR3 size: 14 residues. Germline V gene sequence: CDR1 SGHRS, CDR2 YFSETQ. CDR3 coding DNA: TGCGCCAGCAGCTTGGGACAGTCAGCAAACATTCAGTACTTC. It is translated as CASSLGQSANIQYF.

This clonotype was seen many times. The chain combines TRBV27 with TRBJ2-7; D is ambiguous. CDR1 is MNHEY and CDR2 is SMNVEV in the germline V gene (reference sequence). Trimming removed 1 base from V and 5 bases from J, with 12 bases in between. There are 14 residues in the CDR3. The DNA for the CDR3 is TGTGCCAGCAGTTTATTGGGCGATTCGGACGAGCAGTACTTC. This codes for CASSLLGDSDEQYF.

The rearrangement links TRBV5-1 to TRBJ1-3, with 9 bases lining up with TRBD1. Germline trimming cut 4 bases from V and 0 bases from J; bases unmatched to any gene: 8. The V gene's germline CDR1 is SGHRS and CDR2 YFSETQ. The CDR3 contains 17 residues. In DNA form, the CDR3 reads TGCGCCAGCAGCGGAGGACAGGGGATTTACTCTGGAAACACCATATATTTT. It is translated as CASSGGQGIYSGNTIYF.

This clonotype was seen more than once but under ten times. The chain joins TRBV27 to TRBJ2-1; 7 bases are a match to TRBD2. From germline, CDR1 is MNHEY and CDR2 SMNVEV (reference sequence). Germline trimming cut 5 bases from V and 3 bases from J; bases unmatched to any gene: 16. The CDR3 has 18 residues. The chain's CDR3 is CASSPLGGSGTDYNEQFF. The DNA for the CDR3 is TGTGCCAGCAGTCCCCTCGGGGGGAGCGGAACCGACTACAATGAGCAGTTCTTC.

The table lists this clonotype with a few counts. This chain connects TRBV7-9 to TRBJ2-7; perhaps TRBD1 as D (8 bases). Between the trimmed V and J ends, which lost 3 bases and 5 bases, there was a span of 14 bases. CDR1 and CDR2 from the germline V gene are SEHNR and FQNEAQ (reference sequence). This CDR3 contains 14 residues. The CDR3 nucleotides are TGTGCCAGCAGCTTTGTACAGGGGGGGCACGAGCAGTACTTC. Its translation is CASSFVQGGHEQYF.

This clonotype was seen many times. This chain uses TRBV4-1 with TRBJ2-3, with 9 bases lining up with TRBD1. The CDR3 runs to 15 residues. V trimming: 2 bases; J trimming: 4 bases; junction bases outside the gene matches: 4. CDR1 and CDR2 from the germline V gene are MGHRA and YSYEKL. In nucleotides, the CDR3 is TGCGCCAGCAGCCAACTGACAGGGGGTGCAGATACGCAGTATTTT. It encodes CASSQLTGGADTQYF.

V usage is TRBV6-5 and J usage is TRBJ1-2; 7 positions agree with TRBD1. Germline V gives CDR1 MNHEY, CDR2 SVGAGI. The CDR3 contains 15 residues. Trimming took 0 bases from V and 9 from J; bases not matched to a gene: 10. The CDR3 spells CASSYSSLDRWSYTF. The CDR3, as DNA: TGTGCCAGCAGTTACTCGTCCTTGGACAGGTGGAGCTACACCTTC.